Following are 18 T cell receptor beta chains from one sample sequenced in a study of prognosis after radiotherapy for stage I lung cancer. By two-round multiplex PCR, the TCR beta CDR3 was amplified from genomic DNA. First-round PCR employed TRBV- and TRBJ-specific primers for each gene. From the multiplex PCR reads, TCRdb called clonotypes with MiXCR, one entry per CDR3 protein. The profile shows more than 30,000 distinct CDR3 sequences, around 43% of them singletons. The sequenced sample was PBMCs, obtained before or after stereotactic body radiation therapy (not recorded which). These receptors came from a donor aged 50 or older with non-small cell lung cancer.

In this sample, this clonotype turned up many times. The genes are TRBV29-1 and TRBJ2-3; tentative D call: TRBD2 (6 bases). There are 14 residues in the CDR3. The ends were cut back, 4 bases at V and 3 bases at J, with 14 bases in the middle. CDR1 is SQVTM, CDR2 ANQGSEA, per germline. The CDR3, as DNA: TGCAGCGTTGCCGGGGTGGAGGGTACAGATACGCAGTATTTT. Protein product: CSVAGVEGTDTQYF.

In this sample, this clonotype turned up once. Being one base from a much bigger clone, this may be a read error. J is TRBJ1-1 and V is TRBV6-2 or TRBV6-3, with no clear D. Trimming cost V 8 bases and J 3 bases, with 13 bases left between them. Germline CDR1 and CDR2: MNHEY and SVGEGT. The CDR3 spans 13 residues. The chain's CDR3 is CASVTGLYTEAFF. CDR3 DNA sequence: TGTGCCAGCGTGACTGGGCTATACACTGAAGCTTTCTTT.

This clonotype has ten or more counts. This chain joins TRBV7-2 and TRBJ2-1; TRBD2 aligns across 11 bases. The CDR3 spans 15 residues. Unmatched junction bases numbered 9, after V lost 5 bases and J lost 9 bases. The germline V gene encodes CDR1 SGHTA and CDR2 FQGNSA. CDR3 coding DNA: TGTGCCAGCAGCAAAGCTAGCGGGAGGACTATTGAGCAGTTCTTC. This codes for CASSKASGRTIEQFF.

V is TRBV9 and J is TRBJ2-6, with D uncertain. CDR1 is SGDLS, CDR2 YYNGEE, per germline. CDR3 length equals 15 residues. The ends were cut back, 4 bases at V and 0 bases at J, with 8 bases in the middle. CDR3 protein: CASSNFLSGANVLTF. Written as DNA, the CDR3 is TGTGCCAGCAGCAACTTCCTCTCTGGGGCCAACGTCCTGACTTTC.

The table lists this clonotype with a few counts. The CDR3 nucleotides read TGCGCCAGCAGCTTGGGTGGGGTTTCGAACACTGAAGCTTTCTTT. Translating it yields CASSLGGVSNTEAFF. The chain employs TRBV5-1 and TRBJ1-1; D remains ambiguous. This CDR3 region has 15 residues. Germline V lookup: CDR1 SGHRS, CDR2 YFSETQ. Deletions cut 0 bases from V and 1 base from J, with 10 bases between.

With respect to this clonotype: A much larger clone lies one base from this, so it may be a read error. This sequence joins TRBV2 and TRBJ1-1; tentatively, D is TRBD1 (5 bases). Germline CDR1 is SNHLY and CDR2 is FYNNEI. The CDR3 runs to 12 residues. The DNA of the CDR3 is TGTGCCAACAGTGATCGAGGGACCGGGGCTTTCTTT. Translated: CANSDRGTGAFF.

This chain uses TRBV6-2 or TRBV6-3 with TRBJ2-2; the match to TRBD2 covers 7 bases. Germline CDR1 reads MNHEY; CDR2 reads SVGEGT. CDR3 size: 16 residues. With 5 bases clipped from V and 4 bases from J, the junction kept 10 bases outside the gene matches. CDR3 region: CASSPRGGSATGELFF. CDR3 coding DNA: TGTGCCAGCAGTCCCCGAGGCGGGAGTGCCACCGGGGAGCTGTTTTTT.

This clonotype was observed once. The rearrangement uses TRBV28 and TRBJ1-2; D is ambiguous. V was cut by 2 bases and J by 8 bases, with 6 bases left in between. CDR3 size: 11 residues. Germline lookup yields CDR1 MDHEN and CDR2 SYDVKM. The CDR3 coding sequence is TGTGCCAGCAGTTTAGACGGAGGCTACACCTTC. Protein: CASSLDGGYTF.

The sample holds many counts of this clonotype. The chain joins TRBV12-3 or TRBV12-4 to TRBJ1-2, with unresolved D. V dropped 2 bases and J dropped 2 bases, with 9 bases sitting between them. This CDR3 comprises 14 residues. The CDR3 region is CASSLFQSNYGYTF. The CDR3 DNA is TGTGCCAGCAGTTTATTTCAGAGCAACTATGGCTACACCTTC.

This clonotype was seen many times. The chain has TRBV3-1 and TRBJ1-1; weak D call: TRBD1 (6 bases). Germline V gene data show CDR1 as LGHDT and CDR2 as YNNKEL (reference sequence). Trimming left V 3 bases short and J 1 base short, with 24 bases between. The CDR3 is made up of 19 amino acids. The CDR3 nucleotides read TGTGCCAGCAGCCACGGGGGGGGCCAGGGTGTGGGGGCGAACACTGAAGCTTTCTTT. It yields the protein CASSHGGGQGVGANTEAFF.

This clonotype has ten or more counts. CDR3: CAISESSWGSTDTQYF. The CDR3 DNA sequence: TGTGCCATCAGTGAGTCGTCTTGGGGGAGCACAGATACGCAGTATTTT. The V gene is TRBV10-3, the J gene TRBJ2-3; possibly TRBD1 or TRBD2 for D (5 bases each). The CDR3 sequence is 16 residues long. Germline V gives CDR1 ENHRY, CDR2 SYGVKD. V lost 0 bases and J 0 bases, leaving 10 bases between the germline ends.

This clonotype was seen many times. The rearrangement links TRBV6-1 to TRBJ1-5; D perhaps matches TRBD1 (5 bases). The CDR3 runs 16 residues. Trimming cost V 3 bases and J 6 bases, with 18 bases left between them. From germline, CDR1 is MNHNS and CDR2 SASEGT. CDR3 coding DNA: TGTGCCAGCAGTGATTCGGGCGGGGCGGGAGGTCAGCCCCAGCATTTT. This sequence encodes CASSDSGGAGGQPQHF.

This clonotype has at least ten counts. This sequence joins TRBV7-9 and TRBJ2-1, with 9 bases lining up with TRBD1. In germline, CDR1 is SEHNR, CDR2 FQNEAQ (reference sequence). The CDR3 is 15 residues long. V trimming: 2 bases; J trimming: 4 bases; junction bases outside the gene matches: 3. The CDR3 bases are TGTGCCAGCAGCTTAATGGGACAGGGATACAATGAGCAGTTCTTC. As protein: CASSLMGQGYNEQFF.

This clonotype has at least ten counts. The DNA of the CDR3 is TGCGCCAGCAGCCAAGGGACTAGCGGTCGAGTCAATGAGCAGTTCTTC. This translates into CASSQGTSGRVNEQFF. The chain carries TRBV4-1 and TRBJ2-1; TRBD2 aligns across 10 bases. V lost 1 base, J lost 6 bases, and 6 bases stayed unmatched. CDR1 and CDR2 (germline): MGHRA, YSYEKL. This CDR3 is 16 amino acids long.

On this clonotype: At one boundary the junction diverges from the germline segment, which might be a read error. The chain is built from TRBV6-1 and TRBJ1-3; the D is unclear. CDR1 and CDR2 (germline): MNHNS, SASEGT. The CDR3 covers 14 residues. CDR3 DNA: TGTGCCAGCAGCGTACGCTCCTCTGTAAACACCATATATTTT. This codes for CASSVRSSVNTIYF.

The V call is TRBV20-1, the J call TRBJ1-6; D perhaps matches TRBD1 (5 bases). V was trimmed by 2 bases and J by 10 bases, leaving 15 bases between them. Germline values: CDR1 DFQATT, CDR2 SNEGSKA (reference sequence). The CDR3 extends over 14 amino acids. This chain's CDR3 is CSARSGASISPLHF. CDR3 DNA: TGCAGTGCTAGATCCGGGGCGAGTATCTCACCCCTCCACTTT.

J is TRBJ1-5 and V is TRBV20-1; TRBD1 aligns across 9 bases. Germline-derived CDR1 and CDR2 are DFQATT and SNEGSKA (reference sequence). The CDR3 totals 14 residues. V was clipped by 3 bases and J by 5 bases; unmatched bases: 5. CDR3 DNA sequence: TGCAGTGCTAGGGCCCGGACAGGGGATCAGCCCCAGCATTTT. Translating gives CSARARTGDQPQHF.

The V gene is TRBV28, the J gene TRBJ2-1, with TRBD2 matching over 7 bases. The CDR3 is made up of 18 amino acids. The germline gives CDR1 MDHEN, CDR2 SYDVKM. Trimming cost V 5 bases and J 2 bases; bases outside gene matches: 15. The CDR3 loop reads CASSDGVDGGSAYNEQFF. The CDR3 nucleotides read TGTGCCAGCAGTGATGGGGTCGATGGCGGGAGTGCCTACAATGAGCAGTTCTTC.